The T cell receptor (beta chain) described here comes from a study of T-cell memory formation after mild COVID-19. Overall study results and limits: Nothing confirmed that second-wave clones peaking on day 37 were specific for SARS-CoV-2.

Of note for this clonotype: As yet, its antigen is unknown.

The CDR3 loop spans 16 amino acids. Germline V gives CDR1 SGHVS, CDR2 FQNEAQ. V dropped 5 bases and J dropped 3 bases, with 20 bases sitting between them. TCRdb reprocessed the 5' RACE reads with MiXCR, giving one entry per CDR3 protein. Of about 210,000 distinct CDR3 sequences in the sample, approximately 10% were seen once. The specimen sequenced was PBMCs or a T cell subset sorted from them (not recorded which). J is TRBJ2-7 and V is TRBV7-8; the D gene is possibly TRBD2 (5 bases). The source of this sequence is a man between 18 and 35 years old who had mild COVID-19 (a few samples of this study predate the infection). Cell type and time point are not known. CDR3 nucleotides: TGTGCCAGCAGCCTTAGGGTGGGGAAGGCGGGCTACGAGCAGTACGTC. It codes for CASSLRVGKAGYEQYV.